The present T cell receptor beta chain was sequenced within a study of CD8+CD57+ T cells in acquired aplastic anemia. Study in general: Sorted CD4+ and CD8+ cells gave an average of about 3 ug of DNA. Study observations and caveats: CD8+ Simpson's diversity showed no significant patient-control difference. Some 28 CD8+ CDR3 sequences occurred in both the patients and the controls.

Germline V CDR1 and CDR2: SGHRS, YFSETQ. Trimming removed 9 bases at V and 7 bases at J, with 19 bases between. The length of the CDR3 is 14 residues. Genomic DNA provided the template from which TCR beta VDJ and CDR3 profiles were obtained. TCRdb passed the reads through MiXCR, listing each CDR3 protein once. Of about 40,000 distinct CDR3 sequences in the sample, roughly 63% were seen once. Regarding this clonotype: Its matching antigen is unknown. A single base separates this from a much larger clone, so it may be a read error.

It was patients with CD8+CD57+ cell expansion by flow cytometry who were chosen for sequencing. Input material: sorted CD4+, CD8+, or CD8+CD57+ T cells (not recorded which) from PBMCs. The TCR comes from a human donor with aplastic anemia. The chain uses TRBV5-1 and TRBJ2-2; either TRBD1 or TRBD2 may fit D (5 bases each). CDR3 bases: TGCGCCACTAAAGGGCAGGGAGACATCGGGGAGCTGTTTTTT. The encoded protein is CATKGQGDIGELFF.